The 26 T cell receptor beta chains presented below share a single source sample, sequenced in a study of technical replicates of blood from a handful of donors. Profiled with immunoSEQ multiplex PCR; TCRdb holds only in-frame clones, not every one. The sample lists about 80,000 clones, 90% to 95% seen once, with 0.38% in the top ten. Material for sequencing was T cells isolated from PBMCs. These receptors all come from a human donor in good health.

The J gene is TRBJ2-1, the V gene TRBV10-3, with 12 bases lining up with TRBD2. The germline V gene has CDR1 ENHRY and CDR2 SYGVKD. This CDR3 has 18 amino acids. J was trimmed by 0 bases and V by 6 bases; bases with no gene match: 9. The CDR3: CAIRTSGSVGSSYNEQFF. In DNA form, the CDR3 reads TGTGCCATCAGGACTAGCGGGAGTGTTGGGAGCTCCTACAATGAGCAGTTCTTC.

The V call is TRBV5-1, the J call TRBJ2-1; TRBD2 agrees at 7 bases. V was clipped by 0 bases and J by 4 bases; unmatched bases: 4. Germline lookup yields CDR1 SGHRS and CDR2 YFSETQ. CDR3 length: 15 residues. For the CDR3, the DNA is TGCGCCAGCAGCTTGGTGGGACTACAATACAATGAGCAGTTCTTC. This encodes CASSLVGLQYNEQFF.

The rearrangement links TRBV6-4 to TRBJ2-1; TRBD2 aligns across 8 bases. This CDR3 comprises 15 residues. V shed 0 bases, J shed 4 bases, and the junction held 2 bases outside the gene matches. CDR1 is MRHNA, CDR2 SNTAGT, per germline. The CDR3 region has the DNA TGTGCCAGCAGTGACTCGAAGCGGGGGTACAATGAGCAGTTCTTC. This encodes CASSDSKRGYNEQFF.

The V and J genes are TRBV19 and TRBJ1-2; 7 bases are a match to TRBD1. The germline V gene has CDR1 LNHDA and CDR2 SQIVND (reference sequence). With V trimmed by 5 bases and J by 4 bases, 7 bases remained unmatched. The CDR3 extends over 14 amino acids. CDR3 residues: CASSPQGQGYGYTF. The CDR3 bases are TGTGCCAGTAGTCCACAGGGGCAAGGCTATGGCTACACCTTC. The variable domain in full, with the rest retrieved from reference TRBV19 and TRBJ1-2, is DGGITQSPKYLFRKEGQNVTLSCEQNLNHDAMYWYRQDPGQGLRLIYYSQIVNDFQKGDIAEGYSVSREKKESFPLTVTSAQKNPTAFYLCASSPQGQGYGYTFGSGTRLTVV.

V usage is TRBV5-1 and J usage is TRBJ2-7; 9 nucleotides match TRBD1. The CDR3 is made up of 13 amino acids. The germline V gene encodes CDR1 SGHRS and CDR2 YFSETQ. The V segment lost 7 bases and the J segment 2 bases; nucleotides outside the gene matches: 4. Here the CDR3 DNA reads TGCGCCAGCGCGACAGGGGGGGCCTACGAGCAGTACTTC. This sequence encodes CASATGGAYEQYF.

The table lists this clone with a count of one. The chain recombines TRBV11-1 with TRBJ2-7; 9 bases fit TRBD2. The V gene end was trimmed by 5 bases and the J gene end by 3 bases; junction bases not matched to a gene: 11. This CDR3 is 16 amino acids long. Germline V gene lookup returns CDR1 SGHAT and CDR2 FQDESV (reference sequence). CDR3 region: CASSLTQAGGLYEQYF. The CDR3, as DNA: TGTGCCAGCAGCCTCACTCAAGCGGGAGGACTCTACGAGCAGTACTTC.

The genes are TRBV19 and TRBJ2-1; 8 nucleotides line up with TRBD2. Germline values: CDR1 LNHDA, CDR2 SQIVND (reference sequence). With 3 bases clipped from V and 4 bases from J, the junction kept 5 bases outside the gene matches. The CDR3 is 15 amino acids. CDR3 nucleotides: TGTGCCAGTAGTATGGAGCGGGAGAAATACAATGAGCAGTTCTTC. Translating gives CASSMEREKYNEQFF. The full variable domain, in which reference TRBV19 and TRBJ2-1 provide the parts outside the CDR3, is DGGITQSPKYLFRKEGQNVTLSCEQNLNHDAMYWYRQDPGQGLRLIYYSQIVNDFQKGDIAEGYSVSREKKESFPLTVTSAQKNPTAFYLCASSMEREKYNEQFFGPGTRLTVL.

V is TRBV2 and J is TRBJ2-3, with 11 bases lining up with TRBD2. Trimming took 4 bases from V and 2 from J; bases not matched to a gene: 14. This CDR3 is built from 19 residues. CDR1 is SNHLY, CDR2 FYNNEI, per germline. The DNA of the CDR3 is TGTGCCAGCAGTGTATCAAGCTCGCTAGCGGGAGGATACACAGATACGCAGTATTTT. Translating gives CASSVSSSLAGGYTDTQYF.

J is TRBJ2-1 and V is TRBV12-2; the table assigns TRBD2, which was not confirmed against the DNA. TRBV12-2 is deemed a pseudogene. The CDR3 totals 17 residues. The chain's CDR3 is CASRLTYTERETYEQFF. The DNA of the CDR3 is TGTGCAAGTCGCTTAACCTACACGGAGCGGGAGACTTATGAGCAGTTCTTC.

The V call is TRBV27, the J call TRBJ2-7, with D possibly TRBD1 on 6 matching bases. The V and J ends lost 3 bases and 2 bases respectively, with 11 bases between them. The CDR3 sequence is 14 residues long. CDR1 is MNHEY and CDR2 is SMNVEV in the germline V gene (reference sequence). This CDR3 is CASSFSTGTYEQYF. The CDR3 DNA reads TGTGCCAGCAGTTTTTCGACAGGAACCTACGAGCAGTACTTC.

The genes are TRBV9 and TRBJ2-1; 9 nucleotides match TRBD1. CDR1 and CDR2 from the germline V gene are SGDLS and YYNGEE. This CDR3 contains 13 residues. Losses at the gene ends were 4 bases for V and 8 bases for J; bases not matched to a gene: 4. CDR3 nucleotides: TGTGCCAGCAGCCGGGACAGGGTCGATGAGCAGTTCTTC. Translation: CASSRDRVDEQFF.

The chain is built from TRBV30 and TRBJ2-5; maybe TRBD2 (6 bases). The germline gives CDR1 GTSNPN, CDR2 SVGIG (reference sequence). The CDR3 consists of 13 residues. V was cut by 1 base and J by 4 bases, with 10 bases left in between. CDR3 DNA: TGTGCCTGGAGTGATTGGGGAGGAGAGACCCAGTACTTC. Translating gives CAWSDWGGETQYF.

The V and J genes are TRBV7-7 and TRBJ2-7; 9 bases align to TRBD1. CDR3 length equals 15 residues. V shed 3 bases and J 2 bases; nucleotides not matched to a gene: 5. Germline V gene lookup returns CDR1 SSHAT and CDR2 FNYEAQ (reference sequence). In nucleotides, the CDR3 is TGTGCCAGCAGCTTGGGGACAGGGTCTGCCTACGAGCAGTACTTC. Amino acids: CASSLGTGSAYEQYF.

The chain has TRBV10-3 and TRBJ1-1; 8 bases are a match to TRBD1. Germline-derived CDR1 and CDR2 are ENHRY and SYGVKD. The CDR3 has 13 amino acids. The junction had 6 bases not matched to a gene; V was cut back by 7 bases and J by 5 bases. The CDR3 is CAITMDRVTEAFF. In nucleotides, the CDR3 is TGTGCCATCACCATGGACAGGGTTACTGAAGCTTTCTTT.

V usage is TRBV6-6 and J usage is TRBJ2-7; 8 bases fit TRBD2. After removal of 4 bases from V and 3 bases from J, the junction contained 8 bases not matched to a gene. The CDR3 consists of 15 residues. Germline CDR1 MNHNY, CDR2 SVGAGI (reference sequence). CDR3 sequence: CASSLRGGSFYEQYF. CDR3 in DNA: TGTGCCAGCAGTTTACGGGGGGGGTCATTCTACGAGCAGTACTTC.

The rearrangement links TRBV30 to TRBJ1-2, with 9 positions matching TRBD1. Germline CDR1 reads GTSNPN; CDR2 reads SVGIG (reference sequence). After removal of 2 bases from V and 7 bases from J, the junction contained 5 bases not matched to a gene. The CDR3 is 13 residues long. For the CDR3, the DNA is TGTGCCTGGAGTACAGGGGGCGCTTTTGGCTACACCTTC. It codes for CAWSTGGAFGYTF.

V usage is TRBV10-3 and J usage is TRBJ1-2, with D perhaps TRBD1 (5 bases). The CDR3 consists of 14 residues. Germline loops: CDR1 ENHRY, CDR2 SYGVKD. V was cut by 6 bases and J by 4 bases, with 15 bases left in between. CDR3 region: CAIREVDRPYGYTF. As DNA, the CDR3 is TGTGCCATCAGGGAGGTTGACAGACCCTATGGCTACACCTTC.

The V and J genes are TRBV5-1 and TRBJ1-2; no reliable D call. Germline V gene data show CDR1 as SGHRS and CDR2 as YFSETQ. The CDR3 length is 12 residues. V shed 4 bases and J shed 7 bases, with 11 bases lying between them. This chain's CDR3 is CASSLIEGGYTF. The CDR3 bases are TGCGCCAGCAGCCTGATAGAGGGTGGCTACACCTTC. The full variable domain, in which reference TRBV5-1 and TRBJ1-2 provide the parts outside the CDR3, is KAGVTQTPRYLIKTRGQQVTLSCSPISGHRSVSWYQQTPGQGLQFLFEYFSETQRNKGNFPGRFSGRQFSNSRSEMNVSTLELGDSALYLCASSLIEGGYTFGSGTRLTVV.

The chain recombines TRBV6-1 with TRBJ2-7; TRBD2 might be the D (7 bases). The germline V gene has CDR1 MNHNS and CDR2 SASEGT. Trimming cost V 0 bases and J 10 bases, with 16 bases left between them. The CDR3 is 14 residues long. CDR3 nucleotide sequence: TGTGCCAGCAGTGAAGCCTCCCTAGGGGGGGGACAGTACTTC. This codes for CASSEASLGGGQYF.

The V call is TRBV6-5, the J call TRBJ1-6; 7 bases are a match to TRBD1. V dropped 2 bases and J dropped 7; count of bases not matched to a gene: 2. The CDR3 has 14 amino acids. Germline V gene data show CDR1 as MNHEY and CDR2 as SVGAGI. CDR3: CASSYGGQNSPLHF. For the CDR3, the DNA is TGTGCCAGCAGTTACGGGGGACAGAATTCACCCCTCCACTTT.

J is TRBJ1-1 and V is TRBV6-5, with TRBD1 matching 8 bases. There are 15 residues in the CDR3. The germline CDR1 and CDR2 sequences are MNHEY and SVGAGI. With 0 bases clipped from V and 5 bases from J, the junction kept 5 bases outside the gene matches. The CDR3 coding sequence is TGTGCCAGCAGTTACTCCAACAGGGGGGAGACTGAAGCTTTCTTT. Its translation is CASSYSNRGETEAFF.

The V gene is TRBV7-2, the J gene TRBJ2-2; D unresolved. The CDR3 runs 16 residues. Germline V gene sequence: CDR1 SGHTA, CDR2 FQGNSA. Trimming left V 4 bases short and J 0 bases short, with 12 bases between. CDR3 in DNA: TGTGCCAGCAGCTCCCCGGTCCAGGCGAACACCGGGGAGCTGTTTTTT. Translating it yields CASSSPVQANTGELFF.

The V call is TRBV9, the J call TRBJ1-2, with 9 positions matching TRBD1. Germline V lookup: CDR1 SGDLS, CDR2 YYNGEE. The CDR3 sequence is 12 residues long. Trimming removed 8 bases from V and 5 bases from J; junction bases left unmatched: 4. The CDR3 nucleotides are TGTGCCAGTCGGGGACAGGGATATGGCTACACCTTC. It specifies CASRGQGYGYTF.

The chain has TRBV5-4 and TRBJ2-4; no reliable D call. Germline loops: CDR1 SGHNT, CDR2 YYREEE (reference sequence). This CDR3 is built from 15 residues. Trimming removed 2 bases at V and 5 bases at J, with 14 bases between. The CDR3 DNA reads TGTGCCAGCAGCTTTGGAGCCGACCCAGAAAACATTCAGTACTTC. Translation gives CASSFGADPENIQYF.

The rearrangement joins TRBV7-9 to TRBJ2-3; D is unresolved. This CDR3 spans 14 amino acids. The V and J ends lost 3 bases and 0 bases respectively, with 7 bases between them. Germline-derived CDR1 and CDR2 are SEHNR and FQNEAQ (reference sequence). CDR3 amino acids: CASSFAGSTDTQYF. The CDR3 DNA reads TGTGCCAGCAGCTTCGCCGGGAGCACAGATACGCAGTATTTT.

This sequence joins TRBV27 and TRBJ1-2, with D tentatively TRBD1 (5 bases). This CDR3 has 13 residues. Deletions cut 9 bases from V and 5 bases from J, with 16 bases between. Per germline, CDR1 MNHEY and CDR2 SMNVEV (reference sequence). The CDR3 DNA reads TGTGCCAGTAAGGGGCAGCACGAATATGGCTACACCTTC. Its protein is CASKGQHEYGYTF.